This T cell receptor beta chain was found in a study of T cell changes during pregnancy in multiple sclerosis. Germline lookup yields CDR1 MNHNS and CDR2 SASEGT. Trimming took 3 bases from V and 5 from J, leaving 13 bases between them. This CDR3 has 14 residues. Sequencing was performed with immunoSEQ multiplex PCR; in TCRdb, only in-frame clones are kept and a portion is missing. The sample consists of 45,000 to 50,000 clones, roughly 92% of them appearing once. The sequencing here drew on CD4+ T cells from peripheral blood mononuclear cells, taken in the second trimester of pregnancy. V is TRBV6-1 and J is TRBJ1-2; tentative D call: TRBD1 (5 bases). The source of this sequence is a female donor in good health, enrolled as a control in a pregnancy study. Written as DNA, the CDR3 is TGTGCCAGCAGTGAGCAGGGTTACGGTTATGGCTACACCTTC. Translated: CASSEQGYGYGYTF.